The 9 T cell receptor beta chains below all came from one sample that was sequenced in a study of a mutant IDH1 vaccine in newly diagnosed glioma. Sequenced by immunoSEQ multiplex PCR; TCRdb stores in-frame clones only, minus some. Among some 38,000 clones listed, approximately 80% were seen once. For these receptors, no antigen is known. Stated time point: week 5, during vaccination. Alongside topical imiquimod, each dose of vaccine comprised 300 ug of mutant IDH1 20-mer peptide. The material was PBMCs, obtained from a glioma patient whose treatment included an IDH1 peptide vaccine. These receptors were obtained from a man in his forties with glioma.

This chain links TRBV7-2 with TRBJ1-1; a possible D gene is TRBD1 (5 bases). The ends were cut back, 4 bases at V and 1 base at J, with 16 bases in the middle. The germline V gene has CDR1 SGHTA and CDR2 FQGNSA. The CDR3 spans 16 residues. The CDR3 sequence is CASSSRAGSGNTEAFF. CDR3 nucleotide sequence: TGTGCCAGCAGCTCCAGGGCTGGTTCGGGGAACACTGAAGCTTTCTTT.

This clone was seen a handful of times. The chain carries TRBV7-9 and TRBJ2-3; possibly TRBD1 for D (5 bases). Trimming removed 3 bases from V and 3 bases from J, with 13 bases in between. This CDR3 comprises 15 residues. Germline CDR1 SEHNR, CDR2 FQNEAQ (reference sequence). CDR3 nucleotides: TGTGCCAGCAGCTTCGGCAGGGTTGCGACAGATACGCAGTATTTT. Protein sequence: CASSFGRVATDTQYF.

The CDR3 sequence is CASSSSGGTSYEQYF. CDR3 nucleotides: TGTGCCAGCAGCTCGAGCGGGGGAACCTCCTACGAGCAGTACTTC. The chain links TRBV5-4 to TRBJ2-7, with 8 positions matching TRBD2. From germline, CDR1 is SGHNT and CDR2 YYREEE (reference sequence). V lost 3 bases, J lost 0 bases, and 5 bases stayed unmatched. This CDR3 is built from 15 residues. The whole variable domain, filled in from reference TRBV5-4 and TRBJ2-7, reads ETGVTQSPTHLIKTRGQQVTLRCSSQSGHNTVSWYQQALGQGPQFIFQYYREEENGRGNFPPRFSGLQFPNYSSELNVNALELDDSALYLCASSSSGGTSYEQYFGPGTRLTVT.

The rearrangement uses TRBV2 and TRBJ2-1; 7 positions match TRBD2. CDR1 and CDR2 (germline): SNHLY, FYNNEI. The CDR3 is 17 residues long. J was trimmed by 0 bases and V by 4 bases; bases with no gene match: 9. The CDR3 loop reads CASSAFPPSGSYNEQFF. The CDR3 DNA is TGTGCCAGCAGTGCTTTCCCCCCTAGCGGCTCCTACAATGAGCAGTTCTTC.

The sample holds a few counts of this clone. The chain couples TRBV7-9 to TRBJ2-3, with D possibly being TRBD1 or TRBD2 (5 bases each). V lost 1 base to trimming and J lost 0 bases, with 8 bases between them. Germline assignment: CDR1 SEHNR and CDR2 FQNEAQ (reference sequence). The CDR3 consists of 15 residues. CDR3 sequence (DNA): TGTGCCAGCAGCTTAGTGGGGGAGAGCACAGATACGCAGTATTTT. The encoded protein is CASSLVGESTDTQYF.

This clone is medium-sized in the sample. This rearrangement joins TRBV13 to TRBJ2-7; D uncertain. The CDR3 loop spans 14 amino acids. Germline values: CDR1 PRHDT, CDR2 FYEKMQ (reference sequence). Trimming removed 5 bases from V and 4 bases from J, with 15 bases in between. The chain's CDR3 is CASSPVGGAYEQYF. CDR3 in DNA: TGTGCCAGCAGCCCCGTAGGCGGTGCTTACGAGCAGTACTTC.

V is TRBV6-5 and J is TRBJ1-5; D is uncertain. Germline V gene data show CDR1 as MNHEY and CDR2 as SVGAGI. The CDR3 has 15 amino acids. Trimming stripped 0 bases from V and 0 bases from J, with 6 bases between. In DNA form, the CDR3 reads TGTGCCAGCAGTTACTCTGCCGGTAGCAATCAGCCCCAGCATTTT. Protein: CASSYSAGSNQPQHF.

This sequence joins TRBV6-1 and TRBJ1-1, with 7 nucleotides matching TRBD1. V lost 3 bases to trimming and J lost 5 bases; unmatched junction nucleotides: 6. Germline V gives CDR1 MNHNS, CDR2 SASEGT. The CDR3 sequence is 14 residues long. The CDR3 sequence: CASSDFNRGTEAFF. The DNA for the CDR3 is TGTGCCAGCAGTGATTTTAACAGGGGAACTGAAGCTTTCTTT.

This chain uses TRBV5-1 with TRBJ2-5; D may be TRBD1 (6 bases). The V gene lost 5 bases and the J gene lost 2 bases, with 13 bases spanning the gap. Germline loops: CDR1 SGHRS, CDR2 YFSETQ. This CDR3 is built from 14 residues. CDR3 region: CASSARGSQETQYF. The CDR3 DNA sequence: TGCGCCAGCAGTGCCAGGGGATCGCAAGAGACCCAGTACTTC.